Below, 17 T cell receptor beta chains from the same sample are listed, as sequenced in a study of T cell repertoires in cytomegalovirus infection. TCRdb processed the reads anew with MiXCR; each CDR3 protein has one entry. Found here are about 180,000 distinct CDR3 sequences, roughly an eighth of them singletons; the top ten hold roughly 27%. The specimen was PBMCs. These receptors were collected from a human donor in good health (CMV status not recorded). Some clones in this sample may be carry-over from other donors' samples.

This clonotype was picked up many times. The CDR3 region has the DNA TGTGCCAGCAGTTGGGGCAGTGAAGCTTTCTTT. This encodes CASSWGSEAFF. The genes are TRBV12-3 or TRBV12-4 and TRBJ1-1, with a possible D match to TRBD1 (5 bases). The CDR3 loop spans 11 amino acids. Between the trimmed V and J ends, which lost 4 bases and 7 bases, there was a span of 7 bases.

This clonotype was observed at least ten times. This chain uses TRBV7-2 with TRBJ1-5; 8 bases line up with TRBD1. The CDR3 has 14 amino acids. Trimming removed 5 bases from V and 5 bases from J; junction bases left unmatched: 5. Germline V gene lookup returns CDR1 SGHTA and CDR2 FQGNSA. The CDR3 coding sequence is TGTGCCAGCAGCCCGGACAGGGCCGATCAGCCCCAGCATTTT. Its translation: CASSPDRADQPQHF.

This clonotype was picked up many times. The rearrangement uses TRBV7-2 and TRBJ1-3; 8 bases map to TRBD1. The CDR3 consists of 17 residues. J was trimmed by 0 bases and V by 5 bases; bases with no gene match: 9. Germline V gene lookup returns CDR1 SGHTA and CDR2 FQGNSA. CDR3 bases: TGTGCCAGCAGCCTACAACCCAGGGGGCACTCTGGAAACACCATATATTTT. Translating gives CASSLQPRGHSGNTIYF.

This clonotype was counted a few times. The rearrangement uses TRBV29-1 and TRBJ1-3, with 7 bases fitting TRBD1. The CDR3 loop spans 15 amino acids. Unmatched junction bases numbered 4, after V lost 2 bases and J lost 0 bases. Germline V gene lookup returns CDR1 SQVTM and CDR2 ANQGSEA. CDR3 protein: CSVEPDRDSGNTIYF. The CDR3 region has the DNA TGCAGCGTTGAACCAGACAGGGACTCTGGAAACACCATATATTTT.

Concerning this clonotype: It may be a read error: a sequence one base away is much more abundant. The chain couples TRBV12-3 or TRBV12-4 to TRBJ1-4; 8 nucleotides match TRBD1. This CDR3 region has 13 residues. In nucleotides, the CDR3 is TGTGCCAGCAGTTGGACAGGGAATGGAAAACTGTTTTTT. Residues: CASSWTGNGKLFF.

This clonotype was seen repeatedly, ten times or more. The rearrangement uses TRBV6-4 and TRBJ1-2; 9 bases are a match to TRBD1. The V gene end was trimmed by 2 bases and the J gene end by 6 bases; junction bases not matched to a gene: 13. CDR1 is MRHNA and CDR2 is SNTAGT in the germline V gene. This CDR3 contains 17 residues. CDR3 nucleotide sequence: TGTGCCAGCAGTGACACGCAGCACAGGGGGCGAATTGATGGCTACACCTTC. This encodes CASSDTQHRGRIDGYTF.

To note about this clonotype: This may stem from a read error, because a much larger clone lies one nucleotide away. This chain links TRBV19 with TRBJ2-1, with a possible D match to TRBD2 (5 bases). Germline V lookup: CDR1 LNHDA, CDR2 SQIVND (reference sequence). The CDR3 length is 16 residues. V lost 5 bases to trimming and J lost 1 base, with 15 bases between them. The DNA of the CDR3 is TGTGCCAGTAGTTCCCAGGAGGAAGTGTCCTACAATGAGCAGTTCTTC. Protein: CASSSQEEVSYNEQFF.

This clonotype occurred a few times. The V call is TRBV6-4, the J call TRBJ2-7; 7 bases fit TRBD1. V was pared by 6 bases and J by 3 bases, with 8 bases of the junction left unmatched. Germline V gene data show CDR1 as MRHNA and CDR2 as SNTAGT. The CDR3 totals 14 residues. Here the CDR3 DNA reads TGTGCCAGCAGCCGGGACAGTCCTTTCTACGAGCAGTACTTC. Protein product: CASSRDSPFYEQYF.

This clonotype was seen only a few times. The chain uses TRBV15 and TRBJ2-3; tentatively, D is TRBD2 (6 bases). The CDR3 runs to 16 residues. V was shortened by 2 bases and J by 2 bases, with 14 bases between the two germline ends. CDR1 and CDR2 from the germline V gene are LNHNV and YYDKDF (reference sequence). The CDR3 sequence is CATSRSLRGLTDTQYF. CDR3 nucleotides: TGTGCCACCAGCAGATCACTTCGGGGACTCACAGATACGCAGTATTTT.

This clonotype was seen repeatedly, ten times or more. The chain employs TRBV11-3 and TRBJ2-7; TRBD1 agrees at 8 bases. Germline CDR1 and CDR2: SGHNT and YENEEA. The CDR3 runs 14 residues. V dropped 5 bases and J dropped 4; count of bases not matched to a gene: 7. The CDR3 DNA reads as TGTGCCAGCAGCCTCGGACAGGGCAATTACGAGCAGTACTTC. This gives the protein CASSLGQGNYEQYF.

This clonotype was picked up many times. V and J are TRBV15 and TRBJ2-7, with D perhaps matching TRBD1 (6 bases). The V end was cut by 3 bases, the J end by 5 bases, with 14 bases between. CDR3 length equals 14 residues. Germline V CDR1 and CDR2: LNHNV, YYDKDF (reference sequence). CDR3 residues: CATSRTTGTHEQYF. The CDR3 bases are TGTGCCACCAGCAGGACGACAGGTACCCACGAGCAGTACTTC.

This clonotype came up a few times. The rearrangement joins TRBV5-1 to TRBJ1-1, with D unresolved. The CDR3 sequence is 14 residues long. Germline CDR1 and CDR2: SGHRS and YFSETQ. V was trimmed by 2 bases and J by 3 bases, leaving 11 bases between them. In nucleotides, the CDR3 is TGCGCCAGCAGCTTAATGAGGAAGGACACTGAAGCTTTCTTT. Protein product: CASSLMRKDTEAFF. The full variable domain, rest sourced from reference TRBV5-1 and TRBJ1-1, is KAGVTQTPRYLIKTRGQQVTLSCSPISGHRSVSWYQQTPGQGLQFLFEYFSETQRNKGNFPGRFSGRQFSNSRSEMNVSTLELGDSALYLCASSLMRKDTEAFFGQGTRLTVV.

The genes are TRBV20-1 and TRBJ1-1; D is uncertain. Trimming took 6 bases from V and 4 from J, leaving 12 bases between them. This CDR3 is built from 12 residues. The germline CDR1 and CDR2 sequences are DFQATT and SNEGSKA (reference sequence). CDR3 nucleotides: TGCAGTGCGAAACCGGGTGCCACTGAAGCTTTCTTT. Its translation: CSAKPGATEAFF.

The sample holds many counts of this clonotype. This chain uses TRBV7-2 with TRBJ2-7, with 10 nucleotides matching TRBD2. This CDR3 spans 17 amino acids. Per germline, CDR1 SGHTA and CDR2 FQGNSA. Losses at the gene ends were 1 base for V and 2 bases for J; bases not matched to a gene: 8. The CDR3 nucleotides read TGTGCCAGCAGCTTAGACTTAGGCCTAGCGGGAGCCTACGAGCAGTACTTC. This codes for CASSLDLGLAGAYEQYF.

The chain links TRBV28 to TRBJ2-1; D uncertain. This CDR3 region has 12 residues. Germline CDR1 is MDHEN and CDR2 is SYDVKM. Trimming shortened V by 4 bases and J by 3 bases, and 4 bases separated the two germline ends. As DNA, the CDR3 is TGTGCCAGCAGTTGGGGCTACAATGAGCAGTTCTTC. Encoded protein: CASSWGYNEQFF.

At least ten counts were recorded for this clonotype. This rearrangement joins TRBV7-3 to TRBJ2-1; TRBD1 might be the D (5 bases). Deletions cut 2 bases from V and 6 bases from J, with 17 bases between. Germline CDR1 and CDR2: SGHTA and FQGTGA. The CDR3 consists of 16 residues. The CDR3 DNA sequence: TGTGCCAGCAGCTTAGGTTCGTCTGGACACGGCAATGAGCAGTTCTTC. Amino acids: CASSLGSSGHGNEQFF.

This clonotype was found many times. The CDR3 here is CASSIRPLGGTGELFF. The DNA of the CDR3 is TGTGCCAGTAGTATCCGGCCGCTAGGCGGGACCGGGGAGCTGTTTTTT. The chain employs TRBV19 and TRBJ2-2; tentatively, D is TRBD2 (5 bases). Trimming removed 3 bases from V and 5 bases from J, with 16 bases in between. CDR3 length: 16 residues. Germline assignment: CDR1 LNHDA and CDR2 SQIVND (reference sequence).